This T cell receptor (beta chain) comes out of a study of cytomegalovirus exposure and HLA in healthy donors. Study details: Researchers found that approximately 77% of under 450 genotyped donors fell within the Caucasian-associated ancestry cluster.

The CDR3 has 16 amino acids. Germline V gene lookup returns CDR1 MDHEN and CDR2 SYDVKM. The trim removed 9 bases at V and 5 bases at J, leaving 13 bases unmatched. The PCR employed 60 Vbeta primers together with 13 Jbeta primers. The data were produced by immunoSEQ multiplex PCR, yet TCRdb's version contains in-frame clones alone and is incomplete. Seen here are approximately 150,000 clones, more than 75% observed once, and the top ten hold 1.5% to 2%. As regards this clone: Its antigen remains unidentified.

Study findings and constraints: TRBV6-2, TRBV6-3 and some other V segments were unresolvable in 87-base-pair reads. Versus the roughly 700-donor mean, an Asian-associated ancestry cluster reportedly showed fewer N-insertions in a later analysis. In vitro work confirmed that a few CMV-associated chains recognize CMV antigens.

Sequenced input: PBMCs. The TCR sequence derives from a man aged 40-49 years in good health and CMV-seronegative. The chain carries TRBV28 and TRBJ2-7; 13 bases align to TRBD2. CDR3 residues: CASSTTSGRVAHEQYF. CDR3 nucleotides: TGTGCCAGTTCAACCACTAGCGGGAGGGTAGCGCACGAGCAGTACTTC.